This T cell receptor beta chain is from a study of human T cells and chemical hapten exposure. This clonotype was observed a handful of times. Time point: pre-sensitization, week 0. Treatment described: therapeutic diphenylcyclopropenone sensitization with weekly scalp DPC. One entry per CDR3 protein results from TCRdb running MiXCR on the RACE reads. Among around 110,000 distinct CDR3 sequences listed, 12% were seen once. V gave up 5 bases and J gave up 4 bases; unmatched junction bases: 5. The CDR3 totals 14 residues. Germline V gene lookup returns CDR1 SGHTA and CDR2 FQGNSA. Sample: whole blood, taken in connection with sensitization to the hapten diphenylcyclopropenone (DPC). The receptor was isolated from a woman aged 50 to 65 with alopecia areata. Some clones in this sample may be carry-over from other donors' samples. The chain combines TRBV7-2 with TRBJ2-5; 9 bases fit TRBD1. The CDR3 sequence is CASSRDRATETQYF. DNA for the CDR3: TGTGCCAGCAGCCGGGACAGGGCCACAGAGACCCAGTACTTC.